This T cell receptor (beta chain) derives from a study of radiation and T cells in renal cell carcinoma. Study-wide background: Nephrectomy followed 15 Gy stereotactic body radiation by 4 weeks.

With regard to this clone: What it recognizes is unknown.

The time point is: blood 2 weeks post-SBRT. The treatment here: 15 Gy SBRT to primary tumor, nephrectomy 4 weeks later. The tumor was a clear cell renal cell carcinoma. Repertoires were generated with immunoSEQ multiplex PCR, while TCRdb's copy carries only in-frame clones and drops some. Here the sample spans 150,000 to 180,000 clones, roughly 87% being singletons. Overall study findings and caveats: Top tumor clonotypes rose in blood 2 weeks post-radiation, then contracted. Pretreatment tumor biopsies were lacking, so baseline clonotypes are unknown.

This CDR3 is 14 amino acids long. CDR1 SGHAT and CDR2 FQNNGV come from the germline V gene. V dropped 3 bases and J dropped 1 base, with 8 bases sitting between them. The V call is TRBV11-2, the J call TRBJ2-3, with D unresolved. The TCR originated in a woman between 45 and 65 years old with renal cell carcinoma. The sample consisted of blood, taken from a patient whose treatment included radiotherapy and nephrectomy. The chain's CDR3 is CASSLGLGTDTQYF. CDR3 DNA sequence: TGTGCCAGCAGCTTGGGCTTGGGCACAGATACGCAGTATTTT.